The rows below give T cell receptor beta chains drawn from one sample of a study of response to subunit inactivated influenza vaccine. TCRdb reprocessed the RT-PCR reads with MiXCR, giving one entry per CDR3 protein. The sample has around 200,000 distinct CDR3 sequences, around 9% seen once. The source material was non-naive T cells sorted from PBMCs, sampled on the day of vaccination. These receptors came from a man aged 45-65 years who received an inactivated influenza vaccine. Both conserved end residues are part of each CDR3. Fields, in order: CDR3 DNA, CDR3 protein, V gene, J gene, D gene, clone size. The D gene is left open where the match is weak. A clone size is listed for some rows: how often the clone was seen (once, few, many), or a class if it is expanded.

DNA: TGTGCCAGCAGTGATACGGGGGGTCCATACAATGAGCAGTTCTTC; CDR3: CASSDTGGPYNEQFF; V: TRBV3-1; J: TRBJ2-1; D: TRBD2; size: many
DNA: TGTGCCAGCAGCTTTCGAGGTTACTACTCTGGGGCCAACGTCCTGACTTTC; CDR3: CASSFRGYYSGANVLTF; V: TRBV7-2; J: TRBJ2-6; D: NA; size: NA
DNA: TGCAGTGCTAGAGATCCAAGTTCTTCCACTTACAATGAGCAGTTCTTC; CDR3: CSARDPSSSTYNEQFF; V: TRBV20-1; J: TRBJ2-1; D: NA; size: many
DNA: TGTGCCAGCAGCCAAGTCCGCGGGTCCTACGAGCAGTACTTC; CDR3: CASSQVRGSYEQYF; V: TRBV4-2; J: TRBJ2-7; D: NA; size: few
DNA: TGTGCCAGCAGCCGACGGGGGGGCCCCACAGATACGCAGTATTTT; CDR3: CASSRRGGPTDTQYF; V: TRBV3-1; J: TRBJ2-3; D: TRBD2; size: NA
DNA: TGTGCCAGCAGCTTGTTGGGGACGGATAGCAATCAGCCCCAGCATTTT; CDR3: CASSLLGTDSNQPQHF; V: TRBV5-6; J: TRBJ1-5; D: NA; size: few
DNA: TGTGCCAGCAGCCAAGAGAGAGTGAATGAGCAGTTCTTC; CDR3: CASSQERVNEQFF; V: TRBV3-1; J: TRBJ2-1; D: NA; size: few
DNA: TGCAGCGTTGCGGCGTCGGACCCGAATCAGCCCCAGCATTTT; CDR3: CSVAASDPNQPQHF; V: TRBV29-1; J: TRBJ1-5; D: NA; size: few
DNA: TGCAGCGTTGCAGGAGCCTACGAGCAGTACTTC; CDR3: CSVAGAYEQYF; V: TRBV29-1; J: TRBJ2-7; D: NA; size: NA
DNA: TGCAGTGCTCAAGGGTGGACTAGCGGGAGGCTAGTCAATGAGCAGTTCTTC; CDR3: CSAQGWTSGRLVNEQFF; V: TRBV20-1; J: TRBJ2-1; D: TRBD2; size: few
DNA: TGTGCCAGCAGTCAATGGACAGGGACCTACGAGCAGTACTTC; CDR3: CASSQWTGTYEQYF; V: TRBV6-2/TRBV6-3; J: TRBJ2-7; D: TRBD1; size: many
DNA: TGTGCCAGCAGCGTCGACAGGGCCCACGAGCAGTACTTC; CDR3: CASSVDRAHEQYF; V: TRBV7-2; J: TRBJ2-7; D: TRBD1; size: few
DNA: TGCAGTGCTAGAGACCCCCGCGGTAGCGGGAGTAATAATGAGCAGTTCTTC; CDR3: CSARDPRGSGSNNEQFF; V: TRBV20-1; J: TRBJ2-1; D: TRBD2; size: NA
DNA: TGTGCCAGCAGCGAGGGAGACCCGCGCCCCACAGATACGCAGTATTTT; CDR3: CASSEGDPRPTDTQYF; V: TRBV7-9; J: TRBJ2-3; D: NA; size: NA
DNA: TGTGCCAGCAGCTCCCGGGACAGCAATGAGCAGTTCTTC; CDR3: CASSSRDSNEQFF; V: TRBV7-9; J: TRBJ2-1; D: TRBD1; size: few
DNA: TGTGCCAGTAGTATAGATCGTCCTGGGTCGAGGACCGGGGAGCTGTTTTTT; CDR3: CASSIDRPGSRTGELFF; V: TRBV19; J: TRBJ2-2; D: NA; size: NA
DNA: TGTGCCAGCAGACCCTTAGGGGGGCCAGATACGCAGTATTTT; CDR3: CASRPLGGPDTQYF; V: TRBV12-3/TRBV12-4; J: TRBJ2-3; D: NA; size: NA
DNA: TGTGCCAGCAGTTTCTCGGGACTTGAGTCCTACACCGGGGAGCTGTTTTTT; CDR3: CASSFSGLESYTGELFF; V: TRBV27; J: TRBJ2-2; D: NA; size: many
DNA: TGTGCCAGCTATTACAGGGGGCCGGCTGAAGCTTTCTTT; CDR3: CASYYRGPAEAFF; V: TRBV28; J: TRBJ1-1; D: TRBD1; size: NA
DNA: TGTGCCAGCAGTCCGGCACAGGGTGGCAACTATGGCTACACCTTC; CDR3: CASSPAQGGNYGYTF; V: TRBV28; J: TRBJ1-2; D: NA; size: NA
DNA: TGTGCCAGCAGCCAAGATAATAGCGGGAGGGCCGAGGAGCAGTACTTC; CDR3: CASSQDNSGRAEEQYF; V: TRBV4-2; J: TRBJ2-7; D: TRBD2; size: few
DNA: TGTGCCAGCAGCTTTACGAATTTCAATGAGCAGTTCTTC; CDR3: CASSFTNFNEQFF; V: TRBV5-5; J: TRBJ2-1; D: NA; size: NA
DNA: TGTGCCAGCAGTTACTCGATAATCCTCGGGGAGCAGTTCTTC; CDR3: CASSYSIILGEQFF; V: TRBV6-2/TRBV6-3; J: TRBJ2-1; D: NA; size: NA
DNA: TGCAGTGCTAGTCCCCGGACCACCCAGTACTTC; CDR3: CSASPRTTQYF; V: TRBV20-1; J: TRBJ2-5; D: NA; size: many
DNA: TGTGCCAGCACCGGACAGCGGGGAGAGTCGTATGGCTACACCTTC; CDR3: CASTGQRGESYGYTF; V: TRBV6-1; J: TRBJ1-2; D: NA; size: NA
DNA: TGTGCCAGCTCACCAGGCCAGCAAGAGACCCAGTACTTC; CDR3: CASSPGQQETQYF; V: TRBV18; J: TRBJ2-5; D: NA; size: many
DNA: TGTGCCAGCAGCCCGGGACAGTACGAGCAGTACTTC; CDR3: CASSPGQYEQYF; V: TRBV12-3/TRBV12-4; J: TRBJ2-7; D: TRBD1; size: many
DNA: TGTGTCAGCAGCCAAAAAAACAAGCCCTCCGGGGAGCTGTTTTTT; CDR3: CVSSQKNKPSGELFF; V: TRBV13; J: TRBJ2-2; D: NA; size: few
DNA: TGTGCCAGCAGCCCCCGGGACAGGTTCTACGAGCAGTACTTC; CDR3: CASSPRDRFYEQYF; V: TRBV7-9; J: TRBJ2-7; D: TRBD1; size: many
DNA: TGTGCCAGCATGGGACAGGGGGCGCAGGAGACCCAGTACTTC; CDR3: CASMGQGAQETQYF; V: TRBV6-1; J: TRBJ2-5; D: TRBD1; size: few
DNA: TGTGCCAGCAGTCCTTCGCCCCCGGGGGGCTCGAATGAGCAGTTCTTC; CDR3: CASSPSPPGGSNEQFF; V: TRBV6-1; J: TRBJ2-1; D: NA; size: few
DNA: TGTGCGAGCAGGGGAGGGACTAGCGGCACCTACAATGAGCAGTTCTTC; CDR3: CASRGGTSGTYNEQFF; V: TRBV7-9; J: TRBJ2-1; D: TRBD2; size: NA
DNA: TGTGCCAGCAGCTACGGACCTGCTGACTATGGCTACACCTTC; CDR3: CASSYGPADYGYTF; V: TRBV11-2; J: TRBJ1-2; D: NA; size: few
DNA: TGTGCCAGCATCTCGGACAGGGTGTCCACTGAAGCTTTCTTT; CDR3: CASISDRVSTEAFF; V: TRBV7-2; J: TRBJ1-1; D: TRBD1; size: NA
DNA: TGTGCCAGCAGTTTATCGGCAGGGCGTAATCAGCCCCAGCATTTT; CDR3: CASSLSAGRNQPQHF; V: TRBV27; J: TRBJ1-5; D: NA; size: NA
DNA: TGTGCCAGCAGCCCCAGTGGGGGGGTAGACACCGGGGAGCTGTTTTTT; CDR3: CASSPSGGVDTGELFF; V: TRBV5-4; J: TRBJ2-2; D: TRBD2; size: NA
DNA: TGTGCCAGCAGCGCTGGGACAGGGCATCAGCCCCAGCATTTT; CDR3: CASSAGTGHQPQHF; V: TRBV9; J: TRBJ1-5; D: TRBD1; size: NA
DNA: TGTGCCAGCAGCCAGAGTTCGGTTTACAATGAGCAGTTCTTC; CDR3: CASSQSSVYNEQFF; V: TRBV3-1; J: TRBJ2-1; D: NA; size: few
DNA: TGTGCCAGCACCCCCTTGGGGGCTAGCTATGGCTACACCTTC; CDR3: CASTPLGASYGYTF; V: TRBV12-3/TRBV12-4; J: TRBJ1-2; D: NA; size: NA
DNA: TGTGCCAGCAGTGAGAGAAGGACAGGGGTTGGCTACACCTTC; CDR3: CASSERRTGVGYTF; V: TRBV2; J: TRBJ1-2; D: TRBD1; size: few
DNA: TGTGCCAGCAGCTTTGACCCCTACGAGCAGTACTTC; CDR3: CASSFDPYEQYF; V: TRBV7-2; J: TRBJ2-7; D: NA; size: many
DNA: TGTGCCAGCAGCCCATACGAGGGGGAGGGCACCTACGAGCAGTACTTC; CDR3: CASSPYEGEGTYEQYF; V: TRBV7-9; J: TRBJ2-7; D: NA; size: few
DNA: TGTGCCAGCAGCCGATACCGCGCGGGACAGGGGACAGATACGCAGTATTTT; CDR3: CASSRYRAGQGTDTQYF; V: TRBV6-1; J: TRBJ2-3; D: TRBD1; size: NA
DNA: TGTGCCGCTAGCGGGACAGGGCTCCCCTATGGCTACACCTTC; CDR3: CAASGTGLPYGYTF; V: TRBV10-3; J: TRBJ1-2; D: TRBD1; size: many
DNA: TGTGCCAGCAGTCCTACTAGCGGACGCTCCTACAATGAGCAGTTCTTC; CDR3: CASSPTSGRSYNEQFF; V: TRBV6-2/TRBV6-3; J: TRBJ2-1; D: TRBD2; size: few
DNA: TGTGCCAGCAGTACAAACGGTATTGCGAGAAACACCATATATTTT; CDR3: CASSTNGIARNTIYF; V: TRBV28; J: TRBJ1-3; D: NA; size: few
DNA: TGTGCCAGCAGCCTAGGTCTAGCGGGTGGTCAAGAGACCCAGTACTTC; CDR3: CASSLGLAGGQETQYF; V: TRBV12-3/TRBV12-4; J: TRBJ2-5; D: TRBD2; size: many
DNA: TGTGCCAGCAGCCCCAGCGGGAGAAATGATGAGCAGTTCTTC; CDR3: CASSPSGRNDEQFF; V: TRBV7-3; J: TRBJ2-1; D: TRBD2; size: NA
DNA: TGTGCCAGCAGCTTGAGGGGAGAGAGCTCCTACGAGCAGTACTTC; CDR3: CASSLRGESSYEQYF; V: TRBV7-8; J: TRBJ2-7; D: NA; size: few
DNA: TGCAGCGTAGACTCCGATGGGACAGGGCTTTCGCGGTTCTTC; CDR3: CSVDSDGTGLSRFF; V: TRBV29-1; J: TRBJ2-1; D: TRBD1; size: NA
DNA: TGTGCCAGCAGCCCGGACGGAGATTCCTATAATTCACCCCTCCACTTT; CDR3: CASSPDGDSYNSPLHF; V: TRBV12-3/TRBV12-4; J: TRBJ1-6; D: NA; size: few
DNA: TGCAGTGCTGGACAGGGGTGGCTTGGGGCCAACGTCCTGACTTTC; CDR3: CSAGQGWLGANVLTF; V: TRBV20-1; J: TRBJ2-6; D: TRBD1; size: NA
DNA: TGTGCCACCAGCAGAGGGCTAGCGGGAGAAGCAGATACGCAGTATTTT; CDR3: CATSRGLAGEADTQYF; V: TRBV15; J: TRBJ2-3; D: TRBD2; size: NA
DNA: TGTGCCACCAGTGATTTGTGGGGAGTTGGGCAAGAGACCCAGTACTTC; CDR3: CATSDLWGVGQETQYF; V: TRBV24-1; J: TRBJ2-5; D: NA; size: NA
DNA: TGCGCCAGCAGTGACAGGGGGGCGAAGAACACTGAAGCTTTCTTT; CDR3: CASSDRGAKNTEAFF; V: TRBV10-1; J: TRBJ1-1; D: TRBD1; size: few